The TCR beta chain described here comes from a study of CD4+ T cells in melanoma. Assay used: immunoSEQ multiplex PCR; TCRdb lists only in-frame clones, some missing. The data contain roughly 140,000 clones, 85% to 95% of them singletons. V dropped 4 bases and J dropped 6; count of bases not matched to a gene: 9. The germline CDR1 and CDR2 sequences are SGHKS and YYEKEE (reference sequence). The CDR3 is made up of 17 amino acids. Study results and limitations: Reportedly, melanoma neoantigen-specific CD4+ T cells showed varied differentiation states. A reported correlation linked neoantigen-specific CD4+ T cells to CD8+, macrophage and B cell function.

Details on this clone: What it binds is not known.

The chain is built from TRBV5-5 and TRBJ2-1; 14 positions agree with TRBD2. The sequence derives from a human donor with melanoma. CDR3 sequence: CASSPRLAGGSSNEQFF. As DNA, the CDR3 is TGTGCCAGCAGCCCAAGACTAGCGGGGGGGTCATCCAATGAGCAGTTCTTC.